Below, one T cell receptor (beta chain) is given with its context. This clone was detected only once. Its antigen remains undetermined. Within one base of it there is no much larger clone, and no base qualities were kept. Interpreted using the paper, the time point label stands for: peripheral blood 6 weeks after treatment start. A total of some 30 patients with locally advanced or metastatic urothelial carcinoma, treated at Memorial Sloan Kettering on a trial protocol, made up the cohort. Peripheral blood mononuclear cells were collected pretreatment and during treatment, at between 1 and 8 total time points per patient. The Qiagen DNeasy Blood extraction kit was used to purify genomic DNA from total PBMCs and from tumor samples. PBMCs were collected pretreatment and during treatment and were isolated and stored as previously described. This entry belongs to a study of PD-L1 blockade in urothelial cancer (TCRdb year 2017). Notes on the research overall: Therapy was started around 2014 for all patients, and atezolizumab 1,200 mg was administered intravenously every 3 weeks. Pretreatment tumor samples, along with matched peripheral blood serially collected before and after atezolizumab treatment, were subjected to TCR sequencing. An ECOG performance status of 0 or 1 was recorded for the patients, and 0 to 3 prior chemotherapy regimens had been received by the patients. A median of about 150,000 T cells and 83,000 or so unique TCRs was obtained from blood samples, and a median clonality of 0.080 was observed. In the same patients, whole exome sequencing and RNA sequencing of pretreatment tumors were performed in addition to TCR sequencing. Progression-free survival longer than 6 months counted as durable clinical benefit, and TCR features were additionally tested against both progression-free and overall survival. About 90% of the roughly 29 patients were identified as males with urothelial cancer of bladder origin, and a prior smoking history was reported by 18 of 29 patients. Pretreatment blood TCR-seq was available for under 35 patients, at least one posttreatment blood collection was obtained for some 24 patients, and tumor TCR-seq was available for some 24 patients. Blood samples were analyzed at 3 weeks after treatment start (second dose) and at 6 weeks after treatment start. Durable clinical benefit was achieved by nine patients but not by the remaining 20. The study, an exploratory multi-omic analysis, examined somatic, immune and clinical correlates of response to PD-L1 blockade with atezolizumab in urothelial cancer.

Inclusive of the bounding cysteine and phenylalanine, the CDR3 is 15 residues long. The retained sequence is limited to the CDR3, 45 bases, with the frame set at the first base. The germline V gene (reference sequence) gives CDR1 as SEHNR and CDR2 as FQNEAQ. The germline ends are 12 bases apart after V is trimmed by 5 bases and J by 0 bases. The paper as a whole reports these results and caveats: Improved progression-free and overall survival was associated with having pretreatment peripheral blood TCR clonality below the median. Because the sample size was small (n ≈ 29) and many of the analyses were exploratory, the results are meant to be hypothesis-generating. Greater expansion of tumor-associated TCR clones in peripheral blood 3 weeks after the start of treatment was observed in patients with durable benefit (n of about 24, p = 0.022).

Each PCR received spiked-in synthetic TCR analog templates so that absolute template abundance could be estimated from read counts. The immunoSEQ assay used bias-controlled V and J gene primers to amplify TCRbeta CDR3 regions from genomic DNA. Sequencing of rearranged TCRbeta segments was done at approximately 20X coverage. Turning to the authors' computational methods: Clustering was used to correct sequencing errors, and CDR3s were annotated against IMGT so that V, D and J genes could be assigned. Downstream analyses used only productive TCRbeta rearrangements and left out out-of-frame or stop-codon sequences. Clonality was computed as one minus Shannon entropy normalized by the log of the number of unique productive sequences. Fisher's exact test with Benjamini-Hochberg correction, at a threshold of adjusted p below 0.01, was used to find clones that differed between time points or between blood and tumor. TCRdb's version of the immuneACCESS table is confined to in-frame rearrangements and falls short of the full clone set. An unresolved V gene accounts for under half of the shortfall where checked; the remainder is of unknown origin. That table supplies the V and J calls and clone size; D and trimming were determined from the DNA. The table for this sample lists tens of thousands of clones; roughly 85% of them were counted only once. In total, the top ten clones hold 2% to 3% of the sample.

The chain uses TRBV7-9 and TRBJ2-3, with TRBD2 tentatively as D gene (6 bases match). The material was PBMCs, obtained around atezolizumab (anti-PD-L1) treatment. The sequence came from a man in his 70s with urothelial cancer. The CDR3 here reads CASSPSSVSTDTQYF. The bases read TGTGCCAGCAGCCCATCTAGCGTTAGCACAGATACGCAGTATTTT.